This TCR beta chain derives from a study of Ad26.COV2.S vaccination and SARS-CoV-2 variants. About the research overall: Participant was drawn from the COV1001 Ad26.COV2.S trial arm. In the study, Ad26.COV2.S was injected intramuscularly once, or twice 56 days apart.

The CDR3 loop spans 14 amino acids. V shed 5 bases and J 4 bases; nucleotides not matched to a gene: 4. Germline assignment: CDR1 SGHTA and CDR2 FQGNSA. Treatment described: approximately 18 received Ad26.COV2.S at low or high dose, single or two shots; roughly five received placebo; per-sample allocation not given. The samples date from day 63 after the first vaccine or placebo injection. Sequenced by immunoSEQ multiplex PCR; TCRdb stores in-frame clones only, minus some. The table records 440,000 or so clones, 90% of them present only once. The receptor's source is a person aged 18-65 years who received the Ad26.COV2.S COVID-19 vaccine or a placebo. J is TRBJ2-3 and V is TRBV7-2; the match to TRBD1 covers 9 bases. The sequencing here drew on peripheral blood, taken in a trial of Ad26.COV2.S vaccine versus placebo. The CDR3 spells CASSRDRVADTQYF. The CDR3 DNA sequence: TGTGCCAGCAGCCGGGACAGGGTCGCAGATACGCAGTATTTT. The whole variable domain, filled in from reference TRBV7-2 and TRBJ2-3, reads GAGVSQSPSNKVTEKGKDVELRCDPISGHTALYWYRQSLGQGLEFLIYFQGNSAPDKSGLPSDRFSAERTGGSVSTLTIQRTQQEDSAVYLCASSRDRVADTQYFGPGTRLTVL.